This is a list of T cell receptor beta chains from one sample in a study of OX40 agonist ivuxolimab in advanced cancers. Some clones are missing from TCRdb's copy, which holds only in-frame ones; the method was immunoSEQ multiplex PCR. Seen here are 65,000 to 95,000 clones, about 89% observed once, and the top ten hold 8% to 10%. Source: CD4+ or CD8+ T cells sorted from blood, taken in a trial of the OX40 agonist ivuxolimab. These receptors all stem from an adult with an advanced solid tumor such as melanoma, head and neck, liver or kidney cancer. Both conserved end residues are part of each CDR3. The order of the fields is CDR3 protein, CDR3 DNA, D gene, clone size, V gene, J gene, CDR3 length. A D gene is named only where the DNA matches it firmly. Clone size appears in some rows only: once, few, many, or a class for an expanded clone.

cdr3_aa: CASSKGQSWNEQFF; cdr3_nt: TGTGCCAGCAGTAAGGGGCAAAGTTGGAATGAGCAGTTCTTC; d_call: .; clone_size: .; v_call: TRBV28; j_call: TRBJ2-1; cdr3_length: 14
cdr3_aa: CASSLQTGWGIGVNTEAFF; cdr3_nt: TGCGCCAGCAGCCTGCAAACAGGGTGGGGGATTGGAGTAAACACTGAAGCTTTCTTT; d_call: .; clone_size: .; v_call: TRBV5-1; j_call: TRBJ1-1; cdr3_length: 19
cdr3_aa: CASSRLFGIDEQFF; cdr3_nt: TGTGCCAGTAGTAGACTTTTTGGGATTGATGAGCAGTTCTTC; d_call: .; clone_size: .; v_call: TRBV19; j_call: TRBJ2-1; cdr3_length: 14
cdr3_aa: CASSQGTGVMNTEAFF; cdr3_nt: TGTGCCAGCAGTCAGGGGACAGGAGTTATGAACACTGAAGCTTTCTTT; d_call: TRBD1; clone_size: .; v_call: TRBV6-6; j_call: TRBJ1-1; cdr3_length: 16
cdr3_aa: CASSKAPTYEQYF; cdr3_nt: TGTGCCAGTAGTAAGGCACCAACCTACGAGCAGTACTTC; d_call: .; clone_size: .; v_call: TRBV9; j_call: TRBJ2-7; cdr3_length: 13
cdr3_aa: CASSPRTLGTQYF; cdr3_nt: TGTGCTAGCAGCCCCCGGACCCTGGGGACCCAGTACTTC; d_call: .; clone_size: .; v_call: TRBV7-7; j_call: TRBJ2-5; cdr3_length: 13
cdr3_aa: CASSQLGQGQETQYF; cdr3_nt: TGTGCCAGCAGCCAACTGGGACAGGGGCAAGAGACCCAGTACTTC; d_call: TRBD1; clone_size: .; v_call: TRBV11-3; j_call: TRBJ2-5; cdr3_length: 15
cdr3_aa: CASRGTFNNQPQHF; cdr3_nt: TGTGCCAGCAGAGGGACATTCAACAATCAGCCCCAGCATTTT; d_call: .; clone_size: few; v_call: TRBV2; j_call: TRBJ1-5; cdr3_length: 14
cdr3_aa: CASSSTSVPQETQYF; cdr3_nt: TGCGCCAGCAGCTCAACTAGCGTCCCCCAAGAGACCCAGTACTTC; d_call: TRBD2; clone_size: .; v_call: TRBV5-1; j_call: TRBJ2-5; cdr3_length: 15
cdr3_aa: CASSFTGQGWTEAFF; cdr3_nt: TGCGCCAGCAGCTTTACGGGACAGGGATGGACTGAAGCTTTCTTT; d_call: TRBD1; clone_size: .; v_call: TRBV5-1; j_call: TRBJ1-1; cdr3_length: 15
cdr3_aa: CASSLVGSGETQYF; cdr3_nt: TGTGCTAGCAGCTTAGTGGGGAGCGGCGAGACCCAGTACTTC; d_call: .; clone_size: .; v_call: TRBV7-7; j_call: TRBJ2-5; cdr3_length: 14
cdr3_aa: CASSRDSKNIQYF; cdr3_nt: TGTGCCAGCAGTCGGGACAGCAAAAACATTCAGTACTTC; d_call: TRBD1; clone_size: .; v_call: TRBV2; j_call: TRBJ2-4; cdr3_length: 13
cdr3_aa: CSVEERGDYGYTF; cdr3_nt: TGCAGCGTTGAAGAGCGGGGAGACTATGGCTACACCTTC; d_call: .; clone_size: .; v_call: TRBV29-1; j_call: TRBJ1-2; cdr3_length: 13
cdr3_aa: CASSLEVTSGTETQYF; cdr3_nt: TGCGCCAGCAGCTTGGAGGTGACTAGCGGGACAGAGACCCAGTACTTC; d_call: TRBD2; clone_size: .; v_call: TRBV5-1; j_call: TRBJ2-5; cdr3_length: 16
cdr3_aa: CASSVGRSQKETQYF; cdr3_nt: TGTGCCAGCAGCGTAGGACGGAGTCAGAAAGAGACCCAGTACTTC; d_call: .; clone_size: .; v_call: TRBV9; j_call: TRBJ2-5; cdr3_length: 15